One sample yielded the 22 T cell receptor beta chains listed below, sequenced in a study of T cells in tumors after PD-1 blockade (dated by TCRdb to 2018 to 2020). The library was obtained by the immunoSEQ multiplex PCR assay. As stored in TCRdb, this immuneACCESS dataset retains in-frame rearrangements with V and J assigned. A fraction of the clones does not appear; measured against another copy, unresolved V genes explain less than half of the discrepancy, and the remainder lacks a known reason. The sample contains around 34,000 clones, 73% of them found a single time. The top ten hold around 38% of the sample. Per the publication, the time point label means: after anti-PD-1 therapy. The sample consisted of PBMCs, taken after anti-PD-1 treatment. These receptors all come from a human donor with basal cell carcinoma.

The J gene is TRBJ2-7, the V gene TRBV2, with D perhaps matching TRBD2 (5 bases). Looked up from germline, CDR1 is SNHLY and CDR2 is FYNNEI. The CDR3 has 11 residues. Trimming took 6 bases from V and 6 from J, leaving 9 bases between them. In DNA, the CDR3 is TGTGCCAGCAGAGTGGGGAGCGAGCAGTACTTC. Encoded protein: CASRVGSEQYF.

The chain has TRBV7-9 and TRBJ2-1; D is ambiguous. The CDR3 is 14 amino acids. Germline CDR1 and CDR2: SEHNR and FQNEAQ (reference sequence). The germline V and J ends were trimmed by 2 bases and 4 bases, with 9 bases remaining between them. The CDR3: CASSLRGGYNEQFF. In DNA, the CDR3 is TGTGCCAGCAGCTTACGCGGTGGTTACAATGAGCAGTTCTTC.

This clone has only one observation. The chain employs TRBV14 and TRBJ2-1, with D possibly matching TRBD2 (6 bases). The CDR3 length is 14 residues. Trimming took 4 bases from V and 4 from J, leaving 11 bases between them. Germline V gene lookup returns CDR1 SGHDN and CDR2 FVKESK. The CDR3 DNA is TGTGCCAGCAGCCGGGACTTTTCTTACAATGAGCAGTTCTTC. It specifies CASSRDFSYNEQFF.

This clone was seen only a few times. The chain is built from TRBV9 and TRBJ2-2; D unclear. The CDR3 is 15 residues long. CDR1 and CDR2 (germline): SGDLS, YYNGEE. The V gene lost 4 bases and the J gene lost 4 bases, with 14 bases spanning the gap. In DNA form, the CDR3 reads TGTGCCAGCAGCCCCTTCCCCGGACCCACCGGGGAGCTGTTTTTT. Protein: CASSPFPGPTGELFF.

Here the CDR3 DNA reads TGTGCCAGCAGCCTCACTCGTCCCATTTTGGCATCATCAGCCCAGCATTTT. Encoded protein: CASSLTRPILASSAQHF. The chain carries TRBV3-1 (or the pseudogene TRBV3-2) and TRBJ1-5; D call uncertain. With 4 bases removed from V and 11 bases from J, the gap between germline ends came to 27 bases. The germline V gene encodes CDR1 LGHDT and CDR2 YNNKEL (reference sequence). CDR3 length: 17 amino acids.

V and J are TRBV24-1 and TRBJ1-5; unclear D gene. Germline V gene data show CDR1 as KGHDR and CDR2 as SFDVKD. V dropped 1 base and J dropped 3 bases, with 3 bases sitting between them. CDR3 size: 13 residues. The chain's CDR3 is CATSDFDNQPQHF. The CDR3 DNA is TGTGCCACCAGTGATTTTGACAATCAGCCCCAGCATTTT.

This clone has more than one count but fewer than ten. The chain employs TRBV6-2 or TRBV6-3 and TRBJ2-7; D gene uncertain. V was pared by 0 bases and J by 5 bases, with 20 bases between. The CDR3 sequence is 17 residues long. CDR1 is MNHEY, CDR2 SVGEGT, per germline. CDR3 loop: CASSYSESTQSLNEQYF. CDR3 sequence (DNA): TGTGCCAGCAGTTACTCGGAATCAACACAGAGTCTCAACGAGCAGTACTTC.

Points on this clone: One junction end disagrees with the germline gene, perhaps due to a read error. CDR3 loop: CAWIGGAVGIF. As DNA, the CDR3 is TGTGCCTGGATAGGGGGGGCCGTTGGTATCTTC. The chain carries TRBV30 and TRBJ2-1; D may be TRBD2 (7 bases). CDR1 and CDR2 from the germline V gene are GTSNPN and SVGIG (reference sequence). CDR3 length: 11 amino acids.

The V gene is TRBV7-9, the J gene TRBJ2-1; D may be TRBD1 (5 bases). Germline values: CDR1 SEHNR, CDR2 FQNEAQ (reference sequence). The CDR3 loop spans 11 amino acids. V gave up 7 bases and J gave up 6 bases, with 7 bases separating them. The CDR3 DNA is TGTGCCAGCACAGGGCGCAATGAGCAGTTCTTC. As protein: CASTGRNEQFF.

The genes are TRBV15 and TRBJ2-3; D unresolved. Trimming took off 0 bases at V and 9 bases at J, with 7 bases between the two ends. Germline lookup yields CDR1 LNHNV and CDR2 YYDKDF (reference sequence). The CDR3 sequence is 12 residues long. The CDR3 protein is CATSRDTRTQYF. The DNA for the CDR3 is TGTGCCACCAGCAGAGATACCAGAACGCAGTATTTT.

The V gene is TRBV29-1, the J gene TRBJ2-5, with TRBD2 as a possible D gene (6 bases). The CDR3 is made up of 13 amino acids. The V and J ends lost 6 bases and 2 bases respectively, with 13 bases between them. Germline V gene data show CDR1 as SQVTM and CDR2 as ANQGSEA. This chain's CDR3 is CSVTMGGQETQYF. Here the CDR3 DNA reads TGCAGCGTCACGATGGGAGGTCAAGAGACCCAGTACTTC.

This chain joins TRBV6-6 and TRBJ1-5; D uncertain. Trimming removed 4 bases from V and 0 bases from J, with 10 bases in between. The CDR3 spans 15 residues. In germline, CDR1 is MNHNY, CDR2 SVGAGI (reference sequence). CDR3 region: CASSFNLGSNQPQHF. In DNA form, the CDR3 reads TGTGCCAGCAGTTTTAACCTTGGTAGCAATCAGCCCCAGCATTTT.

V usage is TRBV20-1 and J usage is TRBJ2-5, with a possible D match to TRBD2 (6 bases). The V and J ends lost 3 bases and 2 bases respectively, with 13 bases between them. Looked up from germline, CDR1 is DFQATT and CDR2 is SNEGSKA (reference sequence). The CDR3 runs to 14 residues. CDR3 nucleotides: TGCAGTGCTAGTATGGGGGGTCGACAAGAGACCCAGTACTTC. Protein product: CSASMGGRQETQYF.

The chain joins TRBV20-1 to TRBJ1-2; D is possibly TRBD1 (5 bases). The CDR3 loop spans 12 amino acids. V lost 3 bases and J lost 8, with 13 bases in between. Germline CDR1 DFQATT, CDR2 SNEGSKA (reference sequence). The CDR3 sequence is CSASFGARGYTF. The CDR3 DNA sequence: TGCAGTGCTAGTTTTGGGGCGAGAGGCTACACCTTC.

This clone was seen many times. The CDR3 region has the DNA TGTGCCAGCGGTAGAAAGCGGGGGACCCTCACAGATACGCAGTATTTT. Encoded protein: CASGRKRGTLTDTQYF. The J gene is TRBJ2-3, the V gene TRBV11-3; 8 bases fit TRBD2. The CDR3 is made up of 16 amino acids. Germline V gene lookup returns CDR1 SGHNT and CDR2 YENEEA. J lost 2 bases, V lost 8 bases, and 12 bases had no gene match.

The chain joins TRBV7-8 to TRBJ2-2, with D unclear. The ends were cut back, 5 bases at V and 7 bases at J, with 8 bases in the middle. The CDR3 loop spans 12 amino acids. Germline-derived CDR1 and CDR2 are SGHVS and FQNEAQ. CDR3: CASSPRLGELFF. The CDR3 DNA follows: TGTGCCAGCAGCCCCCGCCTCGGGGAGCTGTTTTTT.

The chain has TRBV30 and TRBJ1-2, with TRBD1 identical over 10 bases. The length of the CDR3 is 12 residues. CDR1 and CDR2 (germline): GTSNPN, SVGIG (reference sequence). V dropped 8 bases and J dropped 7; count of bases not matched to a gene: 7. The chain's CDR3 is CAIGQGDVGYTF. The CDR3 nucleotides read TGTGCCATCGGACAGGGGGACGTTGGCTACACCTTC.

CDR3 region: CASSQFYGSFGYEQYF. As DNA, the CDR3 is TGCGCCAGCAGCCAATTTTACGGATCCTTCGGCTACGAGCAGTACTTC. The chain joins TRBV4-3 to TRBJ2-7; D gene ambiguous. Germline V gives CDR1 LGHNA, CDR2 YSLEER. V lost 2 bases and J 3 bases, leaving 17 bases between the germline ends. The CDR3 consists of 16 residues.

The V call is TRBV5-1, the J call TRBJ1-4, with TRBD1 as a possible D gene (5 bases). Germline values: CDR1 SGHRS, CDR2 YFSETQ. Between the trimmed V and J ends, which lost 4 bases and 3 bases, there was a span of 13 bases. This CDR3 comprises 15 residues. The CDR3 DNA reads as TGCGCCAGCAGCCTGGAAGGGGAGCCTAATGAAAAACTGTTTTTT. It translates to CASSLEGEPNEKLFF.

V usage is TRBV7-3 and J usage is TRBJ2-2; TRBD1 matches 9 bases. Trimming took 5 bases from V and 4 from J; bases not matched to a gene: 2. CDR3 length equals 14 residues. CDR1 is SGHTA, CDR2 FQGTGA, per germline. The CDR3 loop is CASSPQGATGELFF. The CDR3 DNA sequence: TGTGCCAGCAGCCCACAGGGGGCCACCGGGGAGCTGTTTTTT. The entire variable domain, with the rest obtained from reference TRBV7-3 and TRBJ2-2, is as follows: GAGVSQTPSNKVTEKGKYVELRCDPISGHTALYWYRQSLGQGPEFLIYFQGTGAADDSGLPNDRFFAVRPEGSVSTLKIQRTERGDSAVYLCASSPQGATGELFFGEGSRLTVL.

The chain links TRBV7-3 to TRBJ2-1; 15 bases agree with TRBD2. V dropped 5 bases and J dropped 3; count of bases not matched to a gene: 5. This CDR3 has 17 amino acids. Germline CDR1 SGHTA, CDR2 FQGTGA. The CDR3 loop reads CASSLGLAGGLYNEQFF. The CDR3 DNA reads TGTGCCAGCAGCCTGGGACTAGCGGGGGGCCTCTACAATGAGCAGTTCTTC.

V usage is TRBV5-1 and J usage is TRBJ2-3; maybe TRBD1 (5 bases). Germline V CDR1 and CDR2: SGHRS, YFSETQ. This CDR3 spans 17 amino acids. V lost 1 base and J 0 bases, leaving 15 bases between the germline ends. The CDR3 DNA reads TGCGCCAGCAGCTTGTACCGTTCTAGGGGCAGCACAGATACGCAGTATTTT. Amino acid sequence: CASSLYRSRGSTDTQYF.